Listed here is a single TCR beta chain. This CDR3 comprises 13 residues. Germline assignment: CDR1 GTSNPN and CDR2 SVGIG (reference sequence). V lost 2 bases and J 1 base, leaving 8 bases between the germline ends. The data are from a study of blood T cell repertoires in COVID-19. Whole-study context: Sources were T cells, B-cell-depleted T cells, or PBMCs; the material itself was cDNA or gDNA.

In the original workflow: How many nucleated cells were present was estimated from reference gene primer amplification. Assay: immunoSEQ multiplex PCR; the TCRdb copy retains only in-frame clones and omits some. Clone size and V and J calls were adopted from that table, with D and trimming inferred from the DNA. This sample has about 140,000 clones, with more than 75% found just once. The V and J genes are TRBV30 and TRBJ2-5; D not resolved. Sequencing was done on a sample of peripheral blood. This TCR came from a human donor in a cohort sampled during active COVID-19. CDR3 amino acids: CAWSRRSQETQYF. The CDR3 nucleotides are TGTGCCTGGAGTAGACGGAGCCAAGAGACCCAGTACTTC.